This T cell receptor beta chain was documented in a study of control samples from healthy donors and cancer patients. TCRdb's table, derived via immunoSEQ multiplex PCR, lists solely in-frame clones and lacks some. This sample has around 50,000 clones; approximately 89% occur once, and the top ten carry more than 1.5%. V gave up 6 bases and J gave up 6 bases, with 10 bases separating them. The CDR3 is made up of 11 amino acids. Germline V gene data show CDR1 as DFQATT and CDR2 as SNEGSKA (reference sequence). The clonotype was recovered from a middle-aged man with colorectal cancer. The rearrangement uses TRBV20-1 and TRBJ2-3; either TRBD1 or TRBD2 may supply D (5 bases each). Sequences were obtained from PBMCs. DNA for the CDR3: TGCAGTGCGGGACCGGGGGATACGCAGTATTTT. Encoded protein: CSAGPGDTQYF.